Each of the 25 T cell receptor beta chains below was sequenced from the same sample in a study of T cell responses to AZD1222 COVID-19 vaccine. Measured with immunoSEQ multiplex PCR; TCRdb has only the in-frame clones, and not every one. The sample has roughly 80,000 clones; 75% to 95% are singletons. This sample comprised peripheral blood, obtained on day 0 of MenACWY control vaccination. These receptors were collected from an adult in good health.

The V gene is TRBV10-1, the J gene TRBJ1-1; D ambiguous. The CDR3 runs 12 residues. Germline assignment: CDR1 WNHNN and CDR2 SYGVQD (reference sequence). V lost 6 bases and J lost 1, with 6 bases in between. The CDR3 is CASSARNTEAFF. The DNA of the CDR3 is TGCGCCAGCAGCGCCCGGAACACTGAAGCTTTCTTT.

A remark on this clone: At one boundary the junction diverges from the germline segment, which might be a read error. V usage is TRBV7-7 and J usage is TRBJ2-1; TRBD2 might be the D (7 bases). Germline V gene sequence: CDR1 SSHAT, CDR2 FNYEAQ (reference sequence). CDR3 length equals 15 residues. The CDR3 DNA reads as TGTGCTAGCAGCCCCGGGGGGCAGGCCTACAATGAGCAGTTCTTC. It yields the protein CASSPGGQAYNEQFF. The full variable domain, rest sourced from reference TRBV7-7 and TRBJ2-1, is GAGVSQSPRYKVTKRGQDVTLRCDPISSHATLYWYQQALGQGPEFLTYFNYEAQPDKSGLPSDRFSAERPEGSISTLTIQRTEQRDSAMYRCASSPGGQAYNEQFFGPGTRLTVL.

V and J are TRBV12-2 and TRBJ1-6. TRBV12-2 is shown as a pseudogene. The CDR3 sequence is 15 residues long. CDR3 DNA: TGTGCAAGTCGCTTAGTTGCTTATCTTAATTCACCCCTCCACTTT. Encoded protein: CASRLVAYLNSPLHF.

V and J are TRBV5-5 and TRBJ2-6; D is tentatively TRBD1 or TRBD2 (5 bases each). The CDR3 contains 18 residues. Germline V lookup: CDR1 SGHKS, CDR2 YYEKEE (reference sequence). V dropped 4 bases and J dropped 0 bases, with 17 bases sitting between them. CDR3 amino acids: CASSMAGQGVSGANVLTF. Written as DNA, the CDR3 is TGTGCCAGCAGCATGGCGGGCCAGGGTGTCTCTGGGGCCAACGTCCTGACTTTC.

The chain joins TRBV6-4 to TRBJ2-7, with 8 bases aligning to TRBD2. The CDR3 length is 13 residues. CDR1 MRHNA and CDR2 SNTAGT come from the germline V gene. V was pared by 3 bases and J by 11 bases, with 9 bases of the junction left unmatched. This CDR3 is CASSEGLAGRKYF. CDR3 nucleotide sequence: TGTGCCAGCAGTGAGGGGCTAGCGGGTCGGAAGTACTTC.

The J gene is TRBJ1-3, the V gene TRBV5-1; 7 nucleotides match TRBD1. Germline-derived CDR1 and CDR2 are SGHRS and YFSETQ. Germline trimming cut 5 bases from V and 2 bases from J; bases unmatched to any gene: 7. There are 15 residues in the CDR3. The CDR3 DNA is TGCGCCAGCAGAATTACAGGGGACACTGGAAACACCATATATTTT. It yields the protein CASRITGDTGNTIYF.

The rearrangement joins TRBV6-5 to TRBJ1-5; the D is unclear. The CDR3 runs 12 residues. V gave up 5 bases and J gave up 9 bases, with 11 bases separating them. The germline V gene encodes CDR1 MNHEY and CDR2 SVGAGI. DNA for the CDR3: TGTGCCAGCAGTCGTACGAGCGCGCCCCAGCATTTT. Translating gives CASSRTSAPQHF.

The CDR3 protein is CASSPNGGWAAVAKNIQYF. CDR3 bases: TGTGCCAGCAGCCCCAACGGCGGGTGGGCGGCCGTAGCCAAAAACATTCAGTACTTC. The chain uses TRBV3-1 (or the pseudogene TRBV3-2) and TRBJ2-4, with D perhaps matching TRBD2 (5 bases). Germline V lookup: CDR1 LGHDT, CDR2 YNNKEL (reference sequence). Between the trimmed V and J ends, which lost 4 bases and 0 bases, there was a span of 22 bases. This CDR3 region has 19 residues.

V is TRBV5-4 and J is TRBJ1-4, with D perhaps matching TRBD1 (5 bases). The ends were cut back, 3 bases at V and 3 bases at J, with 12 bases in the middle. The CDR3 loop spans 15 amino acids. Germline V gene lookup returns CDR1 SGHNT and CDR2 YYREEE (reference sequence). Written as DNA, the CDR3 is TGTGCCAGCAGCTCGTCCGGCAGGGCTAATGAAAAACTGTTTTTT. It specifies CASSSSGRANEKLFF.

The CDR3 reads CASSFGTSFNEQYF. DNA for the CDR3: TGTGCCAGCAGCTTTGGGACTAGCTTCAACGAGCAGTACTTC. The chain recombines TRBV5-4 with TRBJ2-7; 9 bases match TRBD2. The CDR3 covers 14 residues. V trimming: 2 bases; J trimming: 5 bases; junction bases outside the gene matches: 5. Germline V gene lookup returns CDR1 SGHNT and CDR2 YYREEE (reference sequence).

The chain joins TRBV18 to TRBJ1-1; no reliable D call. Germline CDR1 KGHSH, CDR2 LQKENI. The CDR3 is made up of 11 amino acids. Trimming removed 6 bases from V and 6 bases from J, with 8 bases in between. CDR3 region: CASSPSAEAFF. DNA for the CDR3: TGTGCCAGCTCCCCGTCCGCTGAAGCTTTCTTT. Filled out from reference TRBV18 and TRBJ1-1, the complete variable domain reads NAGVMQNPRHLVRRRGQEARLRCSPMKGHSHVYWYRQLPEEGLKFMVYLQKENIIDESGMPKERFSAEFPKEGPSILRIQQVVRGDSAAYFCASSPSAEAFFGQGTRLTVV.

The CDR3 nucleotides are TGCAGCGTCCGGGATTACAATGAGCAGTTCTTC. Its protein is CSVRDYNEQFF. The J gene is TRBJ2-1, the V gene TRBV29-1; D perhaps matches TRBD2 (5 bases). Germline V gene sequence: CDR1 SQVTM, CDR2 ANQGSEA. The CDR3 sequence is 11 residues long. The V gene lost 6 bases and the J gene lost 4 bases, with 7 bases spanning the gap.

The genes are TRBV7-8 and TRBJ2-1; a weak D match, TRBD2 (6 bases). Per germline, CDR1 SGHVS and CDR2 FQNEAQ. The V gene lost 4 bases and the J gene lost 4 bases, with 11 bases spanning the gap. This CDR3 has 14 residues. CDR3 sequence (DNA): TGTGCCAGCAGCTGGAGGACTATTTACAATGAGCAGTTCTTC. As protein: CASSWRTIYNEQFF.

The chain employs TRBV4-1 and TRBJ2-7; either TRBD1 or TRBD2 may supply D (5 bases each). Trimming shortened V by 3 bases and J by 0 bases, and 12 bases separated the two germline ends. Germline V gene lookup returns CDR1 MGHRA and CDR2 YSYEKL. The CDR3 contains 15 residues. The CDR3 DNA reads as TGCGCCAGCAGCCAGAGGGACGGCAGCTCCTACGAGCAGTACTTC. Its translation is CASSQRDGSSYEQYF.

The genes are TRBV7-9 and TRBJ2-2; 8 bases align to TRBD2. With V trimmed by 5 bases and J by 6 bases, 8 bases remained unmatched. Per the germline V gene, CDR1 is SEHNR and CDR2 is FQNEAQ (reference sequence). The CDR3 covers 15 residues. In nucleotides, the CDR3 is TGTGCCAGCAGCCCGCCAGCGGGAGCGGCCGGGGAGCTGTTTTTT. As protein: CASSPPAGAAGELFF.

This clone appeared once. The chain couples TRBV7-2 to TRBJ2-3; D not certain. Trimming removed 2 bases from V and 1 base from J, with 10 bases in between. This CDR3 has 15 amino acids. Germline V CDR1 and CDR2: SGHTA, FQGNSA. The CDR3 loop is CASSLTQWGTDTQYF. The CDR3 DNA reads as TGTGCCAGCAGCTTAACCCAGTGGGGCACAGATACGCAGTATTTT.

The chain joins TRBV3-1 (or the pseudogene TRBV3-2) to TRBJ1-5, with a possible D match to TRBD1 (5 bases). V lost 4 bases to trimming and J lost 7 bases, with 11 bases between them. The CDR3 sequence is 13 residues long. The germline V gene has CDR1 LGHDT and CDR2 YNNKEL (reference sequence). CDR3 region: CASSRDGGQPQHF. The CDR3 region has the DNA TGTGCCAGCAGCCGGGATGGGGGACAGCCCCAGCATTTT.

The CDR3 DNA sequence: TGTGCCAGCAGTTGGTTCGGTACGGACGAGCAGTACTTC. Translating gives CASSWFGTDEQYF. The genes are TRBV27 and TRBJ2-7; D not certain. Per germline, CDR1 MNHEY and CDR2 SMNVEV (reference sequence). This CDR3 has 13 residues. The V end lost 4 bases, the J end lost 5 bases, and 12 bases lay between the germline ends.

The chain couples TRBV10-2 to TRBJ2-5; TRBD2 might be the D (5 bases). The CDR3 sequence is 11 residues long. Deletions cut 8 bases from V and 5 bases from J, with 9 bases between. Germline V gene data show CDR1 as WSHSY and CDR2 as SAAADI. CDR3 region: CASGSGETQYF. In DNA form, the CDR3 reads TGCGCCAGCGGGAGTGGGGAGACCCAGTACTTC.

The chain combines TRBV12-3 or TRBV12-4 with TRBJ2-7, with D possibly TRBD2 on 6 matching bases. V shed 7 bases and J shed 7 bases, with 14 bases lying between them. The CDR3 consists of 12 residues. The CDR3 nucleotides read TGTGCCAGCACCCGGGTGGGGGGAGAGCAGTACTTC. This encodes CASTRVGGEQYF.

The chain combines TRBV4-1 with TRBJ2-5; 7 nucleotides line up with TRBD2. Germline V gene data show CDR1 as MGHRA and CDR2 as YSYEKL. The CDR3 contains 13 residues. V lost 5 bases to trimming and J lost 7 bases; unmatched junction nucleotides: 7. DNA for the CDR3: TGCGCCAGCAGCGATACTAGCGACTGGACCCAGTACTTC. Translating it yields CASSDTSDWTQYF.

This chain uses TRBV6-6 with TRBJ1-4; TRBD1 is a possible D gene (5 bases). This CDR3 has 14 amino acids. Germline CDR1 is MNHNY and CDR2 is SVGAGI (reference sequence). Between the trimmed V and J ends, which lost 5 bases and 6 bases, there was a span of 13 bases. CDR3 in DNA: TGTGCCAGCAGTCCAGGGCGGGGGGATGAAAAACTGTTTTTT. Its protein is CASSPGRGDEKLFF.

The chain links TRBV27 to TRBJ2-5; D gene unclear. Germline loops: CDR1 MNHEY, CDR2 SMNVEV (reference sequence). The CDR3 contains 14 residues. Trimming cost V 2 bases and J 5 bases, with 12 bases left between them. Here the CDR3 DNA reads TGTGCCAGCAGTTTAAGTATTGGAGTTGAGACCCAGTACTTC. Protein sequence: CASSLSIGVETQYF.

The chain is built from TRBV11-2 and TRBJ2-1; tentatively, D is TRBD2 (6 bases). The germline V gene encodes CDR1 SGHAT and CDR2 FQNNGV. Trimming left V 3 bases short and J 5 bases short, with 14 bases between. CDR3 length equals 15 residues. In DNA, the CDR3 is TGTGCCAGCAGCTTTACGGGGGTCCTTAACAATGAGCAGTTCTTC. Its translation: CASSFTGVLNNEQFF.

CDR3 nucleotide sequence: TGCGCCAACCCTGACACCGTCTCCTATAATTCACCCCTCCACTTT. Its protein product is CANPDTVSYNSPLHF. The genes are TRBV23-1 and TRBJ1-6, with D uncertain. TRBV23-1 is an ORF; its function is uncertain. This CDR3 spans 15 amino acids. V lost 10 bases, J lost 0 bases, and 13 bases lay in between.